This T cell receptor (beta chain) emerged from a study of blood T cell repertoires in COVID-19. Which cohort a participant joined came from the clinical history participants gave. This clone was picked up one time. Clones were sequenced by immunoSEQ multiplex PCR, and TCRdb holds only the in-frame ones, with some missing. Found here are around 470,000 clones, less than 95% of them singletons; the top ten hold 0.6%. This clonotype originated in a man younger than 35 who had recovered from COVID-19. The sample consisted of PBMCs or T cells enriched from blood (not recorded which).

This CDR3 reads CASSRPEGAQTNEKLFF. CDR3 sequence (DNA): TGTGCCAGCAGCCGACCTGAGGGGGCGCAGACTAATGAAAAACTGTTTTTT. The V call is TRBV6-6, the J call TRBJ1-4, with 7 bases lining up with TRBD1. V gave up 6 bases and J gave up 2 bases; unmatched junction bases: 12. The CDR3 has 17 residues. Germline-derived CDR1 and CDR2 are MNHNY and SVGAGI (reference sequence).